This entry features one T cell receptor beta chain sequence. The sample is drawn from a study of blood T cell repertoires in COVID-19. This CDR3 contains 17 residues. The V gene's germline CDR1 is KGHSH and CDR2 LQKENI. V shed 4 bases and J shed 0 bases, with 16 bases lying between them. The repertoire was sequenced with immunoSEQ multiplex PCR; TCRdb's copy has only in-frame clones and lacks some. This table holds roughly 300,000 clones, 87% found once. The participants were between about 18 and 90 years old and came from 24 US areas. The chain links TRBV18 to TRBJ1-3, with D maybe TRBD1 (6 bases). Sequenced sample: PBMCs or T cells enriched from blood (not recorded which). The receptor was isolated from a woman aged 30 to 39 who had recovered from COVID-19. The CDR3 DNA reads TGTGCCAGCTCACTAGGACAGTTAATCCACTCTGGAAACACCATATATTTT. As protein: CASSLGQLIHSGNTIYF.